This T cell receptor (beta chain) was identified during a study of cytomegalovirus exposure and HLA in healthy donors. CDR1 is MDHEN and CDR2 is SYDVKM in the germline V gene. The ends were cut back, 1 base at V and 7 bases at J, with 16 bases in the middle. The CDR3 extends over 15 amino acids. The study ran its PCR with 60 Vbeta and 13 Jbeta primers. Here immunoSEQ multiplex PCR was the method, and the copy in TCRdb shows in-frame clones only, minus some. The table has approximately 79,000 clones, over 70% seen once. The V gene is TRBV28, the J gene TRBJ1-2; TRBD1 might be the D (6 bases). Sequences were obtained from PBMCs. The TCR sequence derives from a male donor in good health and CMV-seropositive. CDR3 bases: TGTGCCAGCAGTTTATATGCGGTGAGGGGGACTGGCTACACCTTC. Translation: CASSLYAVRGTGYTF.